This T cell receptor (beta chain) is from a study of immune evolution from preneoplasia to lung adenocarcinoma. Germline V gene data show CDR1 as SQVTM and CDR2 as ANQGSEA. The CDR3 runs 11 residues. Trimming pared 7 bases from V and 2 bases from J, leaving 7 bases between. Patient tissue came from resections in Japan or China, 2014–2017. Histologic diagnosis was independently verified by two lung pathologists. Measured with immunoSEQ multiplex PCR; TCRdb has only the in-frame clones, and not every one. This sample has roughly 5,700 clones, with about four fifths found just once. The study, taken as a whole, reports: From normal lung to invasive adenocarcinoma, top clone frequencies appeared to decrease. Clonality was highest in normal lung, lower in later-stage lesions apparently.

To note about this clone: No antigen is known for it.

The source material was FFPE normal lung tissue adjacent to the tumor. This chain joins TRBV29-1 and TRBJ2-3; no clear D gene. This TCR derives from a person aged 50-69 years with lung adenocarcinoma. CDR3 coding DNA: TGCAGCGCCTCTTTCACAGATACGCAGTATTTT. This gives the protein CSASFTDTQYF.